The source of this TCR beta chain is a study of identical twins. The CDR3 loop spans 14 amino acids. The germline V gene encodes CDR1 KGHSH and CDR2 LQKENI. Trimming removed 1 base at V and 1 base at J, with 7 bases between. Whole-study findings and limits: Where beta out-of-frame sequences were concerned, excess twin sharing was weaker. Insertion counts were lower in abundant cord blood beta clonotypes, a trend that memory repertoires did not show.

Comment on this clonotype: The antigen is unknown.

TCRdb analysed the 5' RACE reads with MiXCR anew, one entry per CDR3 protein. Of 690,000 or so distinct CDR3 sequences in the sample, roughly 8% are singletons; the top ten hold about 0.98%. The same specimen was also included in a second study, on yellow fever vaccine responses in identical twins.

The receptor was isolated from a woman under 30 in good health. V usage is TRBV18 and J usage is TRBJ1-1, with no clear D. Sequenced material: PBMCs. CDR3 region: CASSPRPGNTEAFF. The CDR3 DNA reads TGTGCCAGCTCACCACGTCCAGGGAACACTGAAGCTTTCTTT.